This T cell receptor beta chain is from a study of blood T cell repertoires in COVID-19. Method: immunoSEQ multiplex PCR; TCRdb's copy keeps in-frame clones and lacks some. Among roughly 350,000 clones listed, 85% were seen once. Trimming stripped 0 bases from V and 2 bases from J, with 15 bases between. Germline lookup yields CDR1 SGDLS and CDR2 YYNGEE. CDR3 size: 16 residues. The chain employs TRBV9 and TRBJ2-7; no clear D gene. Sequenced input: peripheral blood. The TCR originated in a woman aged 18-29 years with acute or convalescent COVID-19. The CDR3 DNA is TGTGCCAGCAGCGTAGATATGGCACCGCTTACCTACGAGCAGTACTTC. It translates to CASSVDMAPLTYEQYF.